These 5 T cell receptor beta chains originate from one sample sequenced in a study. TCRdb recomputed calls from the RT-PCR reads with MiXCR, one row per CDR3 protein. The repertoire consists of about 680,000 distinct CDR3 sequences, with over 12% occurring once and the leading ten covering 3.6%. The source material was memory CD4+ T cells from blood. These receptors were collected from a female donor in good health, serving as a healthy control.

The table lists this clonotype with many counts. The rearrangement uses TRBV4-3 and TRBJ2-3, with D perhaps TRBD2 (5 bases). This CDR3 has 16 amino acids. The germline gives CDR1 LGHNA, CDR2 YSLEER. V was cut by 2 bases and J by 1 base, with 13 bases left in between. CDR3 DNA: TGCGCCAGCAGCCAATCTCTAGCCTTAGGCACAGATACGCAGTATTTT. Translating gives CASSQSLALGTDTQYF.

The CDR3 here is CSARGALNSPLHF. Written as DNA, the CDR3 is TGCAGTGCTAGAGGTGCTCTTAATTCACCCCTCCACTTT. The J gene is TRBJ1-6, the V gene TRBV20-1; D gene uncertain. Germline V gene sequence: CDR1 DFQATT, CDR2 SNEGSKA (reference sequence). Trimming took 1 base from V and 6 from J, leaving 7 bases between them. This CDR3 has 13 amino acids.

CDR3 DNA: TGTGCCAGCAGCTCAGGGGACAGGGAAAATTCACCCCTCCACTTT. Translating it yields CASSSGDRENSPLHF. The chain employs TRBV7-9 and TRBJ1-6; 9 bases are a match to TRBD1. After removal of 4 bases from V and 7 bases from J, the junction contained 5 bases not matched to a gene. The CDR3 consists of 15 residues. Germline loops: CDR1 SEHNR, CDR2 FQNEAQ (reference sequence).

This clonotype was seen many times. V is TRBV5-1 and J is TRBJ2-3, with D perhaps TRBD1 or TRBD2 (5 bases each). The CDR3 sequence is 16 residues long. Trimming pared 0 bases from V and 0 bases from J, leaving 11 bases between. Per the germline V gene, CDR1 is SGHRS and CDR2 is YFSETQ. In nucleotides, the CDR3 is TGCGCCAGCAGCTTGGTTGGTGGGGGTAGCACAGATACGCAGTATTTT. It is translated as CASSLVGGGSTDTQYF. The whole variable domain, filled in from reference TRBV5-1 and TRBJ2-3, reads KAGVTQTPRYLIKTRGQQVTLSCSPISGHRSVSWYQQTPGQGLQFLFEYFSETQRNKGNFPGRFSGRQFSNSRSEMNVSTLELGDSALYLCASSLVGGGSTDTQYFGPGTRLTVL.

This clonotype was picked up many times. The rearrangement joins TRBV20-1 to TRBJ2-2, with TRBD2 matching over 13 bases. Per germline, CDR1 DFQATT and CDR2 SNEGSKA (reference sequence). V shed 0 bases, J shed 8 bases, and the junction held 6 bases outside the gene matches. CDR3 length: 16 amino acids. The CDR3 protein is CSARERTSGSRGELFF. CDR3 sequence (DNA): TGCAGTGCTAGAGAAAGGACTAGCGGGAGTAGGGGGGAGCTGTTTTTT.